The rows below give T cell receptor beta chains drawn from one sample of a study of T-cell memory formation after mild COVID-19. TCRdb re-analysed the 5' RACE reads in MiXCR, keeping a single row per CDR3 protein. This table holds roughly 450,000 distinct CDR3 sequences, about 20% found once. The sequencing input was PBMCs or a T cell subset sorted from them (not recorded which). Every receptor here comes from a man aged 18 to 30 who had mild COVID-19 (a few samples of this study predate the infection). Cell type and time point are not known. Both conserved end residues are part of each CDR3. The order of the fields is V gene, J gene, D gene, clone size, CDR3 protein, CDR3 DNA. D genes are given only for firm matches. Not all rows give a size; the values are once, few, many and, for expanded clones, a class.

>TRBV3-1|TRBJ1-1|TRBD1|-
CASSRGTGGPWDTEAFF
TGTGCCAGCAGCCGCGGGACAGGGGGCCCCTGGGACACTGAAGCTTTCTTT
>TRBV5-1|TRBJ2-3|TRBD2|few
CASSQSGGPPDTQYF
TGCGCCAGCAGCCAAAGCGGGGGCCCCCCAGATACGCAGTATTTT
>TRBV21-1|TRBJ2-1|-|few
CASSPRSNEQFF
TGTGCCAGCAGCCCACGGTCCAATGAGCAGTTCTTC
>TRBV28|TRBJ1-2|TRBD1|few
CASSFSGTGPNYGYTF
TGTGCCAGCAGTTTCTCCGGGACAGGTCCTAACTATGGCTACACCTTC
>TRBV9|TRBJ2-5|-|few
CASSGGMYQETQYF
TGTGCCAGCTCTGGCGGGATGTACCAAGAGACCCAGTACTTC
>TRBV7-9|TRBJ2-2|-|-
CASSFNGWHTGELFF
TGTGCCAGCAGCTTCAATGGGTGGCACACCGGGGAGCTGTTTTTT
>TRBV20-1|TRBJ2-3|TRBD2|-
CSARCSTSGGPNCNTDTQYF
TGCAGTGCTAGATGCTCTACTAGCGGGGGGCCCAACTGTAACACAGATACGCAGTATTTT
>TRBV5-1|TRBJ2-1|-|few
CASSAGPSYNEQFF
TGCGCCAGCAGCGCTGGGCCCTCCTACAATGAGCAGTTCTTC
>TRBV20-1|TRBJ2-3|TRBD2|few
CSARVGGGETDTQYF
TGCAGTGCTAGAGTGGGCGGGGGGGAGACAGATACGCAGTATTTT
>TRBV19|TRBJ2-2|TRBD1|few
CASRYRGETGELFF
TGTGCCAGTAGATACAGGGGGGAGACCGGGGAGCTGTTTTTT
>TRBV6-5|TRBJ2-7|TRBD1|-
CASSYRQGPHEQYF
TGTGCCAGCAGTTACCGACAGGGTCCCCACGAGCAGTACTTC
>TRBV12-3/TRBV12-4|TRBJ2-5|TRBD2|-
CASSRAGGTSGETQYF
TGTGCCAGCAGCAGAGCGGGGGGTACCTCTGGGGAGACCCAGTACTTC
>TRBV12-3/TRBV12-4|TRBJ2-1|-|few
CASRTDTNNEQFF
TGTGCCAGCAGAACAGACACCAACAATGAGCAGTTCTTC
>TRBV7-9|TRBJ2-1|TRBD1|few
CASLRTGMNEQFF
TGTGCCAGCCTACGGACAGGGATGAATGAGCAGTTCTTC
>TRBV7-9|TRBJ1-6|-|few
CASSPKRSNSPLHF
TGTGCCAGCAGCCCCAAGAGATCTAATTCACCCCTCCACTTT
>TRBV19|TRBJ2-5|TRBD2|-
CASSPRLAGYKRTQYF
TGTGCCAGTAGTCCGCGACTAGCGGGGTACAAGAGGACCCAGTACTTC
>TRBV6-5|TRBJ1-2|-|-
CASKGKYGYTF
TGTGCCAGCAAAGGGAAGTATGGCTACACCTTC
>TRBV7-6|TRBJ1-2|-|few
CASSPGFDYGYTF
TGTGCCAGCAGCCCAGGGTTTGACTATGGCTACACCTTC
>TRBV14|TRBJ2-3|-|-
CASSRLGLTFTDTQYF
TGTGCCAGCAGCCGCCTCGGTTTGACCTTCACAGATACGCAGTATTTT
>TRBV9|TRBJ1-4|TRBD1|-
CASSVTGWGEKLFF
TGTGCCAGCAGTGTGACAGGGTGGGGTGAAAAACTGTTTTTT
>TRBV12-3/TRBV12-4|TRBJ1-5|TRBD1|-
CASSSTLQGNQPQHF
TGTGCCAGCAGTTCGACGCTACAGGGGAATCAGCCCCAGCATTTT
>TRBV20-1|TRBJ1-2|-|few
CSAKWTGSSYGYTF
TGCAGTGCTAAGTGGACGGGATCATCTTATGGCTACACCTTC
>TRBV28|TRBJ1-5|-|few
CASSSSPHQPQHF
TGTGCCAGCAGTTCGAGCCCGCATCAGCCCCAGCATTTT
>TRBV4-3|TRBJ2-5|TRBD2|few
CASSHRLAGEETQYF
TGCGCCAGCAGCCACCGACTAGCGGGGGAAGAGACCCAGTACTTC
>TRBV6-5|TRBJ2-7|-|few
CASSYLQRSYEQYF
TGTGCCAGCAGTTACTTACAGCGCTCCTACGAGCAGTACTTC
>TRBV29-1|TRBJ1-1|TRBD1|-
CSVEGDRGNTEAFF
TGCAGCGTTGAGGGGGACAGGGGGAACACTGAAGCTTTCTTT
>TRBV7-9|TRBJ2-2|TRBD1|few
CASSPQDRAAGELFF
TGTGCCAGCAGCCCACAGGACAGGGCGGCCGGGGAGCTGTTTTTT
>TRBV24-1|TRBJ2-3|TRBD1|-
CATSVGTGSTDTQYF
TGTGCCACCAGTGTGGGGACAGGCAGCACAGATACGCAGTATTTT
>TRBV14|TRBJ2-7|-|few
CASSQRHPRDEQYF
TGTGCCAGCAGCCAGCGTCACCCTCGGGACGAGCAGTACTTC